These 27 T cell receptor beta chains came from one sample sequenced in a study of T cell repertoires in cytomegalovirus infection. Each CDR3 protein is one row after TCRdb ran MiXCR on the reads. The sample comprises about 600,000 distinct CDR3 sequences, approximately 25% of which are singletons, and less than 9.5% rests with the top ten. Sequencing was done on a sample of CD8+ T cells from PBMCs. These receptor sequences come from a human donor in good health (CMV status not recorded). Some clones in this sample may be carry-over from other donors' samples.

The rearrangement uses TRBV7-9 and TRBJ2-5; TRBD2 is a possible D gene (5 bases). Germline values: CDR1 SEHNR, CDR2 FQNEAQ (reference sequence). Trimming left V 5 bases short and J 6 bases short, with 10 bases between. CDR3 length: 12 amino acids. DNA for the CDR3: TGTGCCAGCAGCCCCGGACTGAAGACCCAGTACTTC. Translation gives CASSPGLKTQYF. Using reference TRBV7-9 and TRBJ2-5 for the parts outside the CDR3, the full variable domain is DTGVSQNPRHKITKRGQNVTFRCDPISEHNRLYWYRQTLGQGPEFLTYFQNEAQLEKSRLLSDRFSAERPKGSFSTLEIQRTEQGDSAMYLCASSPGLKTQYFGPGTRLLVL.

This clonotype occurred a few times. The gene calls are TRBV15 and TRBJ2-7; perhaps TRBD1 as D (6 bases). This CDR3 comprises 14 residues. The germline V gene encodes CDR1 LNHNV and CDR2 YYDKDF (reference sequence). The V and J ends lost 3 bases and 3 bases respectively, with 12 bases between them. The CDR3 protein is CATSSLGQIYEQYV. Here the CDR3 DNA reads TGTGCCACCAGCAGCCTTGGACAGATCTACGAGCAGTACGTC.

This clonotype came up a few times. V usage is TRBV15 and J usage is TRBJ2-7; the D is unclear. Germline V gives CDR1 LNHNV, CDR2 YYDKDF (reference sequence). This CDR3 has 11 amino acids. V lost 4 bases, J lost 4 bases, and 5 bases lay in between. For the CDR3, the DNA is TGTGCCACCAGCAAGCAATACGAGCAGTACTTC. It encodes CATSKQYEQYF.

This clonotype was detected a few times. This CDR3 is CSARDPEQEENTEAFF. CDR3 sequence (DNA): TGCAGTGCTAGAGATCCAGAACAGGAGGAGAACACTGAAGCTTTCTTT. The chain employs TRBV20-1 and TRBJ1-1; maybe TRBD1 (5 bases). In germline, CDR1 is DFQATT, CDR2 SNEGSKA (reference sequence). V lost 0 bases and J 1 base, leaving 15 bases between the germline ends. This CDR3 comprises 16 residues.

V gene TRBV5-4 combines with J gene TRBJ2-5; 8 bases map to TRBD2. J was trimmed by 5 bases and V by 4 bases; bases with no gene match: 10. This CDR3 spans 15 amino acids. Per the germline V gene, CDR1 is SGHNT and CDR2 is YYREEE (reference sequence). The CDR3 spells CASSRSGLGRETQYF. CDR3 sequence (DNA): TGTGCCAGCAGCCGCTCGGGACTAGGAAGGGAGACCCAGTACTTC.

This clonotype appeared once. Since a much larger clone is just one base distant, this may be a read error. The chain recombines TRBV15 with TRBJ1-5; tentatively, D is TRBD1 (5 bases). The germline V gene has CDR1 LNHNV and CDR2 YYDKDF (reference sequence). The CDR3 loop spans 16 amino acids. CDR3 DNA: TGTGTCACCAGCAGAGTCGAAGAGGACACCCATCAGCCCCAGCATTTT. It is translated as CVTSRVEEDTHQPQHF.

This rearrangement joins TRBV4-3 to TRBJ2-2; unclear D gene. Germline assignment: CDR1 LGHNA and CDR2 YSLEER. The CDR3 spans 16 residues. V was cut by 3 bases and J by 1 base, with 12 bases left in between. The CDR3 sequence is CASSHVLAGNTGELFF. CDR3 DNA: TGCGCCAGCAGCCACGTATTAGCCGGGAACACCGGGGAGCTGTTTTTT.

This clonotype was counted many times. The rearrangement uses TRBV7-3 and TRBJ2-3, with 9 positions matching TRBD2. Looked up from germline, CDR1 is SGHTA and CDR2 is FQGTGA. V gave up 7 bases and J gave up 2 bases; unmatched junction bases: 7. The CDR3 covers 15 residues. This CDR3 is CASIVGGGATDTQYF. In nucleotides, the CDR3 is TGTGCCAGCATAGTAGGCGGGGGGGCCACAGATACGCAGTATTTT.

The V gene is TRBV29-1, the J gene TRBJ1-2; no firm D call. This CDR3 is built from 12 residues. V was shortened by 2 bases and J by 7 bases, with 11 bases between the two germline ends. Germline assignment: CDR1 SQVTM and CDR2 ANQGSEA. The CDR3 sequence is CSVEFRRVGYTF. In DNA form, the CDR3 reads TGCAGCGTTGAATTCCGGCGGGTTGGCTACACCTTC.

The chain employs TRBV2 and TRBJ2-3, with 9 positions matching TRBD2. CDR1 is SNHLY, CDR2 FYNNEI, per germline. The junction had 4 bases not matched to a gene; V was cut back by 0 bases and J by 6 bases. The CDR3 spans 15 residues. CDR3 loop: CASSEARGGRDTQYF. The CDR3 region has the DNA TGTGCCAGCAGTGAAGCGCGGGGGGGCAGGGATACGCAGTATTTT.

This clonotype was detected many times. This rearrangement joins TRBV4-1 to TRBJ2-1, with 7 bases identical to TRBD2. V was pared by 4 bases and J by 7 bases, with 19 bases of the junction left unmatched. Germline values: CDR1 MGHRA, CDR2 YSYEKL. The CDR3 loop spans 18 amino acids. As DNA, the CDR3 is TGCGCCAGCAGCCCCCGGCAGGCTAGCGGCGGGGCGGGAAATGAGCAGTTCTTC. This gives the protein CASSPRQASGGAGNEQFF.

This clonotype was seen only a few times. V usage is TRBV7-9 and J usage is TRBJ2-7; possible D gene TRBD1, 6 bases. CDR3 length: 15 residues. The germline V and J ends were trimmed by 6 bases and 3 bases, with 18 bases remaining between them. Per the germline V gene, CDR1 is SEHNR and CDR2 is FQNEAQ (reference sequence). CDR3 sequence (DNA): TGTGCCAGCAGTCCCCCCGGGGACACCTACTACGAGCAGTACGTC. As protein: CASSPPGDTYYEQYV.

Only a few counts were recorded for this clonotype. V gene TRBV10-3 combines with J gene TRBJ2-3, with 7 positions matching TRBD2. CDR3 length equals 13 residues. Per the germline V gene, CDR1 is ENHRY and CDR2 is SYGVKD. V lost 9 bases to trimming and J lost 1 base; unmatched junction nucleotides: 4. This CDR3 is CAILAAGTDTQYF. In DNA form, the CDR3 reads TGTGCCATTCTAGCGGCCGGCACAGATACGCAGTATTTT.

This clonotype occurred many times. The chain carries TRBV19 and TRBJ2-7; D gene unclear. The CDR3 extends over 11 amino acids. Germline assignment: CDR1 LNHDA and CDR2 SQIVND (reference sequence). Trimming removed 9 bases at V and 4 bases at J, with 10 bases between. The CDR3 region is CASRRGYEQYF. The CDR3 bases are TGTGCCAGCAGGCGTGGGTACGAGCAGTACTTC.

This clonotype was detected a few times. This chain's CDR3 is CSVETWRGKTGYTF. As DNA, the CDR3 is TGCAGCGTTGAAACCTGGAGGGGCAAAACTGGCTACACCTTC. The chain uses TRBV29-1 and TRBJ1-2; D possibly corresponds to TRBD1 (5 bases). V was shortened by 2 bases and J by 7 bases, with 17 bases between the two germline ends. The V gene's germline CDR1 is SQVTM and CDR2 ANQGSEA. The CDR3 is 14 amino acids.

The genes are TRBV14 and TRBJ2-7; TRBD2 matches at 9 bases. Germline lookup yields CDR1 SGHDN and CDR2 FVKESK. There are 15 residues in the CDR3. V was pared by 1 base and J by 3 bases, with 4 bases of the junction left unmatched. This CDR3 reads CASSQGLAGYYEQYV. The CDR3, as DNA: TGTGCCAGCAGCCAAGGGCTAGCGGGGTACTACGAGCAGTACGTC.

This clonotype has only a few counts. The V and J genes are TRBV7-9 and TRBJ2-3; 7 positions match TRBD2. The ends lost 5 bases at V and 0 bases at J; junction bases unmatched: 5. CDR1 and CDR2 from the germline V gene are SEHNR and FQNEAQ (reference sequence). This CDR3 region has 15 residues. The CDR3 loop reads CASSPREDSTDTQYF. The CDR3 nucleotides are TGTGCCAGCAGCCCCCGGGAGGACAGCACAGATACGCAGTATTTT.

The rearrangement uses TRBV5-1 and TRBJ2-5, with 10 bases fitting TRBD2. Looked up from germline, CDR1 is SGHRS and CDR2 is YFSETQ. V lost 3 bases and J lost 2; bases outside the gene matches: 10. The CDR3 consists of 17 residues. The CDR3 loop reads CASSWGVAGGLQETQYF. The CDR3 nucleotides read TGCGCCAGCAGCTGGGGAGTAGCGGGGGGCCTACAAGAGACCCAGTACTTC.

This clonotype has only a few counts. This rearrangement joins TRBV6-1 to TRBJ1-1; possibly TRBD1 for D (6 bases). The germline CDR1 and CDR2 sequences are MNHNS and SASEGT. With 10 bases removed from V and 0 bases from J, the gap between germline ends came to 12 bases. This CDR3 region has 13 residues. The CDR3 sequence: CATSTGMNTEAFF. CDR3 DNA: TGTGCCACTTCCACAGGGATGAACACTGAAGCTTTCTTT.

The V call is TRBV2, the J call TRBJ1-1, with 7 bases aligning to TRBD1. CDR1 and CDR2 (germline): SNHLY, FYNNEI. Trimming took 11 bases from V and 1 from J; bases not matched to a gene: 13. The length of the CDR3 is 15 residues. The CDR3 loop is CAGEGQRTPNTEAFF. In DNA form, the CDR3 reads TGTGCCGGGGAGGGACAGCGGACTCCGAACACTGAAGCTTTCTTT.

This clonotype has more than one count but fewer than ten. The V and J genes are TRBV20-1 and TRBJ2-6, with D possibly matching TRBD2 (6 bases). Germline CDR1 DFQATT, CDR2 SNEGSKA (reference sequence). The length of the CDR3 is 19 residues. Trimming removed 0 bases from V and 4 bases from J, with 22 bases in between. The CDR3 reads CSARDRERTIQSGANVLTF. CDR3 coding DNA: TGCAGTGCTAGAGATCGGGAACGGACTATTCAGTCAGGGGCCAACGTCCTGACTTTC.

The chain combines TRBV4-1 with TRBJ2-2, with TRBD2 identical over 10 bases. This CDR3 comprises 17 residues. J gave up 5 bases and V 0 bases, and 6 bases lay outside the gene matches. Per the germline V gene, CDR1 is MGHRA and CDR2 is YSYEKL. Written as DNA, the CDR3 is TGCGCCAGCAGCCAAGATGAAGCGGGGGGGCCGACCGGGGAGCTGTTTTTT. Translated: CASSQDEAGGPTGELFF.

This clonotype showed up many times. V gene TRBV11-2 combines with J gene TRBJ2-7; 7 bases agree with TRBD1. The CDR3 has 15 residues. J lost 2 bases, V lost 0 bases, and 4 bases had no gene match. Germline-derived CDR1 and CDR2 are SGHAT and FQNNGV. CDR3: CASSLDQGVPYEQYF. CDR3 in DNA: TGTGCCAGCAGCTTAGATCAGGGGGTACCCTACGAGCAGTACTTC.

This clonotype was observed a handful of times. The chain carries TRBV7-9 and TRBJ2-7, with D possibly matching TRBD1 (5 bases). CDR1 and CDR2 from the germline V gene are SEHNR and FQNEAQ (reference sequence). The V end was cut by 0 bases, the J end by 4 bases, with 19 bases between. The CDR3 consists of 17 residues. CDR3 loop: CASSLAPTLMSGYEQYF. Written as DNA, the CDR3 is TGTGCCAGCAGCTTAGCGCCGACACTCATGTCAGGGTACGAGCAGTACTTC.

The rearrangement joins TRBV5-5 to TRBJ2-7; unclear D gene. V lost 0 bases and J lost 2, with 15 bases in between. Germline V CDR1 and CDR2: SGHKS, YYEKEE (reference sequence). The CDR3 is 16 residues long. Here the CDR3 DNA reads TGTGCCAGCAGCTTGGGGGTGGGCAGGCAAACCTACGAGCAGTACTTC. It codes for CASSLGVGRQTYEQYF.

This clonotype was picked up many times. The rearrangement uses TRBV10-3 and TRBJ2-7, with D perhaps TRBD2 (7 bases). CDR3 length: 18 residues. Germline V gives CDR1 ENHRY, CDR2 SYGVKD. Trimming left V 3 bases short and J 0 bases short, with 21 bases between. The CDR3 coding sequence is TGTGCCATCAGTGACCCGGCCCTTCGGGGGGCAACCTCCTACGAGCAGTACTTC. Amino acid sequence: CAISDPALRGATSYEQYF.

The sample holds many counts of this clonotype. The rearrangement uses TRBV6-4 and TRBJ1-6; D is unclear. Germline V gene sequence: CDR1 MRHNA, CDR2 SNTAGT. The CDR3 sequence is 17 residues long. Trimming took 4 bases from V and 6 from J, leaving 19 bases between them. CDR3 amino acids: CASSASAASTVNSPLHF. CDR3 nucleotide sequence: TGTGCCAGCAGTGCCTCGGCGGCTTCGACTGTTAATTCACCCCTCCACTTT.